This T cell receptor (beta chain) derives from a study of metastatic and nonmetastatic thyroid tumors. Overall study: Peripheral blood and tumor or nodule samples from malignant and benign thyroid patients were compared.

The V end was cut by 3 bases, the J end by 6 bases, with 15 bases between. In germline, CDR1 is LNHDA, CDR2 SQIVND (reference sequence). CDR3 length: 15 residues. None of the patients had undergone any treatment ahead of thyroid surgery. This clone was detected many times. Authors' analysis steps: To classify distant metastasis in papillary thyroid cancer, a model was built from CDR3 differences across clinicopathological groups. With MiXCR, TCRdb called clones anew from the PCR reads. The V and J calls follow TCRdb's processing rather than the paper's. Of 21,000 or so clones listed, around 20% are singletons.

This clonotype originated in a male donor with papillary thyroid cancer or a benign thyroid nodule (not recorded which). Some clones in this sample may be carry-over from other donors' samples. The chain employs TRBV19 and TRBJ1-3; TRBD1 is a possible D gene (5 bases). The sample comprised blood. DNA for the CDR3: TGTGCCAGTAGTATCGTTGGCGGGGCCCCAAACACCATATATTTT. Encoded protein: CASSIVGGAPNTIYF.